This T cell receptor (beta chain) was identified in a study of blood T cells in healthy people across ages. It was with a sample-barcoded 5' primer and a J-beta primer mix that a second PCR of roughly 7 to 11 cycles was run. MiXCR, applied by TCRdb to the 5' RACE reads, yields one record per CDR3 protein. The profile covers about 800,000 distinct CDR3 sequences, with approximately 25% appearing a single time and 3.7% taken by the ten largest. V lost 4 bases to trimming and J lost 0 bases; unmatched junction nucleotides: 6. Germline V gives CDR1 MGHDK, CDR2 SYGVNS. The length of the CDR3 is 15 residues. In addition, the sample was reused for a study of T cells of mothers and their children.

This rearrangement joins TRBV25-1 to TRBJ2-7, with TRBD1 matching over 7 bases. The sequence was obtained from a boy between 5 and 17 years old in good health. Sequenced: blood. The DNA for the CDR3 is TGTGCCAGCAGTGCCGCCGGGACAGTCTCCTACGAGCAGTACTTC. Translating it yields CASSAAGTVSYEQYF.